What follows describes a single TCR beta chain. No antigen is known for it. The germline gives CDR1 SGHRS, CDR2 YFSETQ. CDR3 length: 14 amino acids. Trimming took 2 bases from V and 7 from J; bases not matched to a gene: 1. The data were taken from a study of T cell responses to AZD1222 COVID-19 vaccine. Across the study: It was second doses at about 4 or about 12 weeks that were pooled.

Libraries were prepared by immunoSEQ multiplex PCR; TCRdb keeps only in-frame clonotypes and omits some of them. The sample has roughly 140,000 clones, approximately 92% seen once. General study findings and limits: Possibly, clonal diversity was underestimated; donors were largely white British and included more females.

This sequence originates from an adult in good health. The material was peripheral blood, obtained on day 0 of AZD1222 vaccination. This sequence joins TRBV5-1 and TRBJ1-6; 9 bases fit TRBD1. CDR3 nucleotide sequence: TGCGCCAGCAGCTTACAGGGGGCGAATTCACCCCTCCACTTT. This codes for CASSLQGANSPLHF.